This note documents a single T cell receptor (beta chain) sequence. Its antigen is unknown. No base qualities exist here, and no much larger clone lies one base off it. The data belong to a study of blood T cell repertoires in COVID-19 (dated by TCRdb to 2020 to 2022). Regarding the study in general: Collaborator samples came from the United States, Italy and Spain and covered acute and convalescent phases of COVID-19. The prospective study material was composed of cDNA or gDNA derived from T cells, B-cell-depleted T cells, or PBMCs. The dataset comprised deeply sampled blood TCRbeta repertoires from subjects exposed to, actively infected with, or recovered from COVID-19. The repertoires were released in a freely available public database meant as a resource for research on the immune response to SARS-CoV-2. Samples were obtained from the ongoing ImmuneRACE study (first 160 participants) and from over 1,000 subjects provided by 6 global collaborators. Nearly every sample came with metadata listing a de-identified subject ID, COVID-19 status, age in years and sex. Where available, HLA class I and class II types were obtained from metadata supplied by the sample provider rather than from assay-based typing.

Another Seattle source contributed samples from volunteer blood donors who had recovered from COVID-19. Whole blood was collected in K2EDTA tubes by collaborating institutions according to the institutions' own protocols. For TCRbeta analysis, collaborator samples were shipped as frozen whole blood, as isolated PBMCs, or as DNA extracted from either sample type. The CDR3 holds 21 amino acids from the cysteine to the phenylalanine. Only the CDR3 DNA stays, 63 bases, in frame from base 1. CDR1 and CDR2 are drawn from the germline V gene: SGHRS, YFSETQ. Deletion took 0 bases off V and 6 bases off J, with a span of 31 bases between the germline ends. Study-wide findings and limitations: Clinical and demographic metadata were provided uncurated, with the amount varying by source and participant.

The immunoSEQ Assay, a bias-controlled multiplex PCR, was used to amplify TCRbeta CDR3 regions from genomic DNA. Processing in the source paper ran as follows. The number of nucleated cells in each sample was estimated by amplification of reference gene primers within the assay. Sequence reads were collapsed and filtered to measure the absolute abundance of every unique TCRbeta CDR3 rearrangement. For each sample, productive Simpson clonality was calculated as the square root of Simpson's diversity index over productive rearrangements. Drawn from immuneACCESS, this table holds only the in-frame rearrangements with V and J called that TCRdb kept. Clones are partly lost; checked studies trace under half to an unresolved V gene and leave the rest unexplained. Clone size and V and J calls were adopted from that table, with D and trimming inferred from the DNA. Here the sample has about 350,000 clones; about 90% occur a single time. About 3.5% of the sample comes from the top ten.

The TCR was taken from a young woman who had recovered from COVID-19. This chain is built from TRBV5-1 and TRBJ2-1; the D element might be TRBD1 or TRBD2, as each aligns at 9 bases. Sequenced input: peripheral blood. The DNA sequence reads TGCGCCAGCAGCTTGGGTAATCGCGACAGGGGGTTTAGCGGGAGTGGCAATGAGCAGTTCTTC. Translated, this is CASSLGNRDRGFSGSGNEQFF.